This T cell receptor beta chain was documented in a study of blood T cell repertoires in COVID-19. Study-level information: The study drew acute and convalescent COVID-19 samples from the United States, Italy and Spain. Nucleic acid was either cDNA or gDNA, and it came from T cells, B-cell-depleted T cells, or PBMCs.

Methods used by the authors: Researchers report that nucleated cell counts were estimated from reference gene primer amplification. Sequencing used immunoSEQ multiplex PCR; TCRdb keeps in-frame clones, though not all of them. V and J calls and clone size come straight from that table; D and trimming were deduced from the DNA. This table holds more than 200,000 clones, approximately 80% found once. The study recruited people aged roughly 18 to 100 years across 20 to 30 US areas. The germline gives CDR1 LNHDA, CDR2 SQIVND (reference sequence). J gave up 1 base and V 8 bases, and 4 bases lay outside the gene matches. The CDR3 sequence is 13 residues long.

The sequencing input was PBMCs or T cells enriched from blood (not recorded which). The TCR comes from a woman aged 40 to 55 with acute COVID-19. The chain has TRBV19 and TRBJ1-1, with 7 nucleotides matching TRBD1. The CDR3 sequence: CASGRTGNTEAFF. The CDR3 DNA reads as TGTGCCAGTGGACGGACAGGGAACACTGAAGCTTTCTTT.